The rows below give T cell receptor beta chains drawn from one sample of a study of human T cells and chemical hapten exposure. TCRdb passed the RACE reads through MiXCR, listing each CDR3 protein once. The sample lists roughly 100,000 distinct CDR3 sequences; roughly 8.5% were seen once. The sequencing input was whole blood. The receptors were gathered from a female donor in good health. Some clones in this sample may be carry-over from other donors' samples. Each CDR3 is given with its conserved first and last residue. Fields, in order: CDR3 length, V gene, J gene, CDR3 protein.

15	TRBV6-2/TRBV6-3	TRBJ2-7	CASSSGREGSDEQYF
13	TRBV20-1	TRBJ1-1	CSQGGPMNTEAFF
13	TRBV29-1	TRBJ2-3	CSFTTASTDTQYF
15	TRBV28	TRBJ1-2	CASTIGQGANYGYTF
17	TRBV20-1	TRBJ2-3	CSAVTSGGPESTDTQYF
13	TRBV7-6	TRBJ2-7	CASSPGQGYEQYF
13	TRBV30	TRBJ2-7	CAWSAAGGREQYF
14	TRBV27	TRBJ1-5	CASSPDRADQPQHF
19	TRBV7-3	TRBJ2-1	CASSLQGGGKGNPYNEQFF
16	TRBV14	TRBJ1-1	CASSRRTGTMNTEAFF
16	TRBV11-2	TRBJ2-3	CASSQMTSANTDTQYF
15	TRBV29-1	TRBJ2-7	CSVGEPGTGPYEQYF
15	TRBV20-1	TRBJ1-6	CSAAAQEFESSPLHF
14	TRBV6-5	TRBJ1-2	CASSWGQGSNGYTF
15	TRBV7-3	TRBJ2-5	CASSLRGTEKETQYF
16	TRBV10-3	TRBJ2-4	CATSGGSGEVKNIQYF
15	TRBV7-2	TRBJ2-3	CASTLTSGRTDTQYF
15	TRBV28	TRBJ2-5	CASRLGLAQQETQYF
13	TRBV30	TRBJ2-7	CALSGRSPYEQYF
15	TRBV5-1	TRBJ2-1	CASSLGQGLFNEQFF
13	TRBV29-1	TRBJ2-7	CSFRDGASYEQYF
15	TRBV12-3/TRBV12-4	TRBJ2-5	CASSPGQGGRETQYF
14	TRBV11-2	TRBJ2-7	CASSPGGPSSEQYF
12	TRBV29-1	TRBJ2-3	CSVDWAADTQYF
15	TRBV19	TRBJ1-2	CASKGANPALYGYTF
15	TRBV5-1	TRBJ2-7	CASSEGPDWTYEQYF
17	TRBV4-2	TRBJ2-7	CASSQDARSGRAYEQYF
13	TRBV28	TRBJ2-1	CASSSSGHYEQFF
14	TRBV18	TRBJ2-4	CASSPQGMKNIQYF
14	TRBV5-1	TRBJ2-7	CASSPRDSFNEQYF
11	TRBV30	TRBJ1-2	CARGPTYGYTF
15	TRBV19	TRBJ2-7	CASSLGQGAVYEQYF
14	TRBV5-6	TRBJ2-7	CASSLEGSAYEQYF
14	TRBV9	TRBJ2-1	CASTTSEKYNEQFF
15	TRBV4-2	TRBJ2-3	CASSQDYRDYYTQYF
14	TRBV29-1	TRBJ2-3	CSVEDSTATDTQYF
13	TRBV20-1	TRBJ2-7	CSATDRATYEQYF
16	TRBV4-1	TRBJ2-1	CASSQPRQGVGNEQFF
12	TRBV29-1	TRBJ1-2	CSAWTGDYGYTF